The present T cell receptor beta chain was sequenced within a study of T cell responses to AZD1222 COVID-19 vaccine. Study conclusions and caveats: Clonal diversity was possibly underestimated; the donors were predominantly white British and more often female.

The data were produced by immunoSEQ multiplex PCR, yet TCRdb's version contains in-frame clones alone and is incomplete. Seen here are approximately 120,000 clones, around 83% observed once, and the top ten hold about 29%. Regarding this clone: Its antigen is not identified.

Germline V gives CDR1 SGHTS, CDR2 YDEGEE. V dropped 2 bases and J dropped 14; count of bases not matched to a gene: 9. This CDR3 has 15 residues. This receptor was identified in an adult who received the AZD1222 COVID-19 vaccine. This chain connects TRBV5-8 to TRBJ2-1; 14 bases map to TRBD2. The sequences come from peripheral blood, collected 28 days after the second AZD1222 dose. The CDR3: CASSFHGLAGGIEFF. In DNA, the CDR3 is TGTGCCAGCAGCTTTCACGGACTAGCGGGGGGAATTGAGTTCTTC. The full variable domain, its missing parts supplied by reference TRBV5-8 and TRBJ2-1, is EAGVTQSPTHLIKTRGQQATLRCSPISGHTSVYWYQQALGLGLQFLLWYDEGEERNRGNFPPRFSGRQFPNYSSELNVNALELEDSALYLCASSFHGLAGGIEFFGPGTRLTVL.